This T cell receptor beta chain was obtained from a study of blood T cells in healthy people across ages. The germline V gene encodes CDR1 KGHDR and CDR2 SFDVKD. The CDR3 is made up of 13 amino acids. V lost 4 bases and J lost 6, with 10 bases in between. PCR was performed a second time for about 6 to 11 cycles using a sample-barcoded 5' primer and a J-beta primer mix. Each cDNA was tagged by a template-switch adaptor containing 12 random nucleotides. TCRdb independently ran MiXCR on the 5' RACE reads; one entry per CDR3 protein. The repertoire holds fewer than 1,000,000 distinct CDR3 sequences, with around 45% as singletons. Drawing of peripheral blood yielded ten milliliters from each donor.

The rearrangement joins TRBV24-1 to TRBJ2-3, with a weak D call TRBD2 (6 bases). This sequence originates from a man aged 80 or over in good health. The specimen sequenced was blood. In DNA, the CDR3 is TGTGCCACCAGTGAGGACTATAGGGATACGCAGTATTTT. Its protein product is CATSEDYRDTQYF.